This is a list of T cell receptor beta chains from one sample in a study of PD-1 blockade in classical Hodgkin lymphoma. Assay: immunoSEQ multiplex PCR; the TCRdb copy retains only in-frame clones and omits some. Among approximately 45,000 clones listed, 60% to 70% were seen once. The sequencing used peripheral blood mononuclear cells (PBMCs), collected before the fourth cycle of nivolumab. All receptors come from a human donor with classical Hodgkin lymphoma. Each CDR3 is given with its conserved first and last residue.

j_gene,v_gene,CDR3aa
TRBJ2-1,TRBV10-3,CAITPIPGTGGLF
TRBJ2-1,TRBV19,CASSATSGSYNEQFF
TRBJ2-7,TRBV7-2,CASSLGGVISYEQYF
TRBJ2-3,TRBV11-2,CASSWRGRADTQYF
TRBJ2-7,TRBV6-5,CASSQYWGVYEQYF
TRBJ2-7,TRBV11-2,CASSRGGLALTYEQYF
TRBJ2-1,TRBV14,CASSQSGGSSYNEQFF
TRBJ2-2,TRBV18,CASSPRTSGSTGELFF
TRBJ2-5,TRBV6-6,CASSYKTLAGETQYF
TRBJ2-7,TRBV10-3,CAISEEVAGDYEQYF
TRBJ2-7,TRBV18,CASSPTDVSYEQYF
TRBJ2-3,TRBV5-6,CASSLEHSGWKDTQYF
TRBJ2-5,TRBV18,CASSPPYRAGETQYF
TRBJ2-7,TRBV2,CASSGVLTSGSYEQYF
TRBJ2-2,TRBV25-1,CASSQGASNTGELFF
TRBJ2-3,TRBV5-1,CASSSRATDTQYF
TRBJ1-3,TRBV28,CASSLEGADTIYF
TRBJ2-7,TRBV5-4,CASSRTGGSRTYEQYF
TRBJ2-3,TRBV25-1,CASNEGSQDTQYF
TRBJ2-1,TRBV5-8,CASSLAQTGYNEQFF
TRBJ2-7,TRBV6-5,CASSILGTSEREQYF
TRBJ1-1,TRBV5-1,CASSLTWGRGEAFF
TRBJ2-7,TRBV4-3,CASSQAGLGYEQYF
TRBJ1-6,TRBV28,CASSLVLDTMGSPLHF
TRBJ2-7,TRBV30,CAWRGPLLRSYEQYF
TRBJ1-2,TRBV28,CASSPLGQFYGYTF
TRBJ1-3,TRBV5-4,CASTNPAGNTIYF
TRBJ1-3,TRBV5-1,CASSLEGNTIYF